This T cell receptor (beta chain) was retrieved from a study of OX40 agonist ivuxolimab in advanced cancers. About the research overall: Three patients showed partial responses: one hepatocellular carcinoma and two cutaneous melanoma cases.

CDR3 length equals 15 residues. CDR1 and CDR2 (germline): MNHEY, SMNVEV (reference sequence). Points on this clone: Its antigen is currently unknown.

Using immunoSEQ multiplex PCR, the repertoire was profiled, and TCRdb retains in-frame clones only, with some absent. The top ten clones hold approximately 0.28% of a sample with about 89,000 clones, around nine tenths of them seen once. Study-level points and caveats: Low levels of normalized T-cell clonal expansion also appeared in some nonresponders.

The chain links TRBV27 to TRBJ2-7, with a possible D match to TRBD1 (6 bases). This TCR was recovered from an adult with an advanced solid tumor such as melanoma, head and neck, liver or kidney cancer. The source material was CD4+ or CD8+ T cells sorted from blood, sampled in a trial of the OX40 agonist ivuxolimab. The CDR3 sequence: CPMSAGAGIQGEQYF. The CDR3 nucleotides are TGTCCCATGAGTGCAGGGGCAGGAATCCAAGGCGAGCAGTACTTC.